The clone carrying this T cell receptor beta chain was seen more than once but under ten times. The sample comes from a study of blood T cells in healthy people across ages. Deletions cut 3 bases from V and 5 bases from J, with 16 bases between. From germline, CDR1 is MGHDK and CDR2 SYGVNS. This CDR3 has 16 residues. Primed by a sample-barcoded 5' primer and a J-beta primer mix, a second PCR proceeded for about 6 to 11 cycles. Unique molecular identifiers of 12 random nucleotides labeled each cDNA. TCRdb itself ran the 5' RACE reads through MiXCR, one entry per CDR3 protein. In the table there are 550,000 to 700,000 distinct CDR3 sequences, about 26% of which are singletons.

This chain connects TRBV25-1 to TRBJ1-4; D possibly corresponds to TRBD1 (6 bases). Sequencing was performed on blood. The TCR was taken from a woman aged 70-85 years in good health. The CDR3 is CASSDLEGGHNEKLFF. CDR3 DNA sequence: TGTGCCAGCAGTGATTTGGAAGGGGGGCACAATGAAAAACTGTTTTTT.